This TCR beta chain emerged from a study of identical twins. Study-wide points: In drawing conclusions, the study used cross-sectional statistical analysis and did not follow the same donors. Cord blood beta clonotypes present at high abundance carried fewer insertions; no such pattern appeared in memory repertoires. Out-of-frame alpha sequences shared by twins showed excess low generation probability.

TCRdb re-called the 5' RACE reads with MiXCR, one entry per CDR3 protein. The sample includes 1.5 million to 2 million distinct CDR3 sequences, around a third of them seen just once. Regarding this clonotype: Its antigen is not known.

V gave up 5 bases and J gave up 6 bases; unmatched junction bases: 3. Looked up from germline, CDR1 is DFQATT and CDR2 is SNEGSKA (reference sequence). CDR3 length equals 14 residues. What was sequenced was cord blood. The chain employs TRBV20-1 and TRBJ2-1; TRBD2 matches 14 bases. This clonotype was obtained from a newborn girl in good health. The CDR3 loop reads CSAGTSGGFNEQFF. CDR3 DNA sequence: TGCAGTGCTGGGACTAGCGGGGGATTCAATGAGCAGTTCTTC.